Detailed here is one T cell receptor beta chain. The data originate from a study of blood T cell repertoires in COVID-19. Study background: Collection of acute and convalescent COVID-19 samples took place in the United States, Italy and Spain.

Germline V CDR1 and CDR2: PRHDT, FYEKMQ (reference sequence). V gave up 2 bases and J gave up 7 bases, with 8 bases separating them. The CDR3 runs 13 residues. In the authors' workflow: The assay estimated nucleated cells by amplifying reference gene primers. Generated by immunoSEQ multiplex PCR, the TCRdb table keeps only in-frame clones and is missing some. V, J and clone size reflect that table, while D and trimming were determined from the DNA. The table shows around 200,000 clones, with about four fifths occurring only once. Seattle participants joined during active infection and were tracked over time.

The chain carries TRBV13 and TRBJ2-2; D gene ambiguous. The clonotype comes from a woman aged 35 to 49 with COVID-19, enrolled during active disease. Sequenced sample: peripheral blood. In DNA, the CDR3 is TGTGCCAGCAGCTTATTTGGGCTCGGGGAGCTGTTTTTT. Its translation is CASSLFGLGELFF.